This T cell receptor (beta chain) was retrieved from a study of cytomegalovirus exposure and HLA in healthy donors. This CDR3 region has 14 residues. CDR1 MNHEY and CDR2 SMNVEV come from the germline V gene (reference sequence). Details on this clone: Its antigen remains unknown.

Study outcomes and limitations: Differences between HLA loci emerged in a later analysis of TCR association rates, with DRB1 most and HLA-C fewest.

PCR involved 60 Vbeta and 13 Jbeta primers. Measured with immunoSEQ multiplex PCR; TCRdb has only the in-frame clones, and not every one. The data show approximately 160,000 clones, with under 90% seen just once and roughly 5.2% held by the top ten. This clonotype was sampled from a man aged 18 to 29 in good health and CMV-seronegative. The V call is TRBV27, the J call TRBJ2-5; D might be TRBD2 (6 bases). The J call could be wrong; TRBJ2-7 is a better fit for the DNA end. Specimen: PBMCs. CDR3 DNA: TGTGCCAGCAGTCGGCGGGACGGGGCACACGAGCAGTACTTC. It encodes CASSRRDGAHEQYF.